What follows are 18 T cell receptor beta chains derived from one specimen sequenced in a study of cytomegalovirus exposure and HLA in healthy donors. With 60 Vbeta and 13 Jbeta primers, the PCR was carried out. Sequencing was performed with immunoSEQ multiplex PCR; in TCRdb, only in-frame clones are kept and a portion is missing. The sample includes about 160,000 clones, roughly 80% of them seen just once. Input material: PBMCs. These receptors all come from a woman under 40 in good health and CMV-seropositive.

The V and J genes are TRBV2 and TRBJ1-2; 7 bases line up with TRBD1. Unmatched junction bases numbered 8, after V lost 10 bases and J lost 3 bases. Looked up from germline, CDR1 is SNHLY and CDR2 is FYNNEI. This CDR3 spans 13 amino acids. The CDR3 DNA sequence: TGTGCCACCTCCAACAGGGGAGACTATGGCTACACCTTC. It encodes CATSNRGDYGYTF.

This chain connects TRBV5-1 to TRBJ1-4, with 7 bases aligning to TRBD1. V shed 4 bases, J shed 13 bases, and the junction held 16 bases outside the gene matches. CDR1 is SGHRS and CDR2 is YFSETQ in the germline V gene. This CDR3 comprises 15 residues. CDR3 sequence reads: CASSLVPTTGESLFF. The CDR3 DNA reads TGCGCCAGCAGCCTGGTTCCCACCACAGGGGAGTCACTGTTTTTT.

J is TRBJ2-1 and V is TRBV29-1; 10 nucleotides match TRBD2. The CDR3 covers 19 residues. The ends lost 2 bases at V and 4 bases at J; junction bases unmatched: 17. CDR1 SQVTM and CDR2 ANQGSEA come from the germline V gene. CDR3 DNA: TGCAGCGTTGAACCCCCTATAGTGATCCCTAGCGGGGGATACAATGAGCAGTTCTTC. This translates into CSVEPPIVIPSGGYNEQFF.

The chain employs TRBV7-8 and TRBJ1-1; D is perhaps TRBD1 (5 bases). The V gene lost 5 bases and the J gene lost 2 bases, with 15 bases spanning the gap. Germline assignment: CDR1 SGHVS and CDR2 FQNEAQ. The CDR3 extends over 15 amino acids. The CDR3 spells CASSLVGGLNTEAFF. CDR3 nucleotides: TGTGCCAGCAGCCTTGTCGGGGGTCTCAACACTGAAGCTTTCTTT.

The chain uses TRBV2 and TRBJ2-1; TRBD2 might be the D (6 bases). Per the germline V gene, CDR1 is SNHLY and CDR2 is FYNNEI. Trimming cost V 5 bases and J 6 bases, with 20 bases left between them. The length of the CDR3 is 16 residues. The CDR3 reads CASSSYRDWTLNEQFF. CDR3 coding DNA: TGTGCCAGCAGTTCTTACCGGGACTGGACCCTCAATGAGCAGTTCTTC.

The chain couples TRBV7-3 to TRBJ2-5, with a tentative D call TRBD1 (6 bases). Germline assignment: CDR1 SGHTA and CDR2 FQGTGA. This CDR3 has 14 residues. Trimming took off 2 bases at V and 4 bases at J, with 11 bases between the two ends. Here the CDR3 reads CASSLVGAGETQYF. The DNA of the CDR3 is TGTGCCAGCAGCTTAGTGGGGGCTGGAGAGACCCAGTACTTC. Using reference TRBV7-3 and TRBJ2-5 for the parts outside the CDR3, the full variable domain is GAGVSQTPSNKVTEKGKYVELRCDPISGHTALYWYRQSLGQGPEFLIYFQGTGAADDSGLPNDRFFAVRPEGSVSTLKIQRTERGDSAVYLCASSLVGAGETQYFGPGTRLLVL.

The chain joins TRBV27 to TRBJ2-2; the match to TRBD2 covers 8 bases. The V gene's germline CDR1 is MNHEY and CDR2 SMNVEV (reference sequence). CDR3 length equals 17 residues. The junction had 9 bases not matched to a gene; V was cut back by 6 bases and J by 0 bases. The CDR3 here is CASSVDYSGANTGELFF. CDR3 nucleotides: TGTGCCAGCAGCGTCGACTATAGCGGGGCGAACACCGGGGAGCTGTTTTTT.

The chain is built from TRBV4-3 and TRBJ1-6, with a weak D call TRBD1 (5 bases). V lost 0 bases, J lost 7 bases, and 13 bases lay in between. There are 16 residues in the CDR3. In germline, CDR1 is LGHNA, CDR2 YSLEER. Written as DNA, the CDR3 is TGCGCCAGCAGCCAAGATGTTGGCAGGGTCAATTCACCCCTCCACTTT. Translation: CASSQDVGRVNSPLHF.

The J gene is TRBJ1-5, the V gene TRBV10-1; possible D gene TRBD1, 5 bases. With 7 bases removed from V and 1 base from J, the gap between germline ends came to 14 bases. The germline gives CDR1 WNHNN, CDR2 SYGVQD (reference sequence). This CDR3 contains 15 residues. The chain's CDR3 is CASTHGGGSNQPQHF. The CDR3 coding sequence is TGCGCCAGCACCCATGGGGGGGGGAGCAATCAGCCCCAGCATTTT.

The chain carries TRBV7-9 and TRBJ1-2; tentatively, D is TRBD1 (6 bases). The CDR3 loop spans 12 amino acids. Looked up from germline, CDR1 is SEHNR and CDR2 is FQNEAQ (reference sequence). V lost 5 bases to trimming and J lost 4 bases, with 8 bases between them. The CDR3 loop is CASSRDIYGYTF. The DNA for the CDR3 is TGTGCCAGCAGCAGGGACATCTATGGCTACACCTTC.

J is TRBJ2-2 and V is TRBV18; TRBD1 matches 8 bases. CDR3 length: 15 residues. Germline values: CDR1 KGHSH, CDR2 LQKENI. The ends lost 3 bases at V and 6 bases at J; junction bases unmatched: 6. For the CDR3, the DNA is TGTGCCAGCTCACCTTGGACAGGGAAGGCCGGGGAGCTGTTTTTT. Amino acids: CASSPWTGKAGELFF.

The chain employs TRBV21-1 and TRBJ2-7; the table gives TRBD1 as D, unverified against the DNA. TRBV21-1 is designated a pseudogene. This CDR3 comprises 16 residues. The CDR3 is CASSSSLGQGFYEQYF. The CDR3 nucleotides read TGTGCCAGCAGCTCAAGTCTGGGACAGGGCTTCTACGAGCAGTACTTC.

The V and J genes are TRBV5-6 and TRBJ2-7, with D possibly matching TRBD1 (5 bases). Germline V gives CDR1 SGHDT, CDR2 YYEEEE. The V gene lost 0 bases and the J gene lost 5 bases, with 15 bases spanning the gap. The CDR3 covers 15 residues. The CDR3 nucleotides are TGTGCCAGCAGCTTGGACGAAGGGGTTCGGCACGAGCAGTACTTC. Encoded protein: CASSLDEGVRHEQYF.

This clone was detected a few times. The gene calls are TRBV7-9 and TRBJ1-1; D gene uncertain. CDR1 is SEHNR and CDR2 is FQNEAQ in the germline V gene (reference sequence). V was cut by 4 bases and J by 10 bases, with 13 bases left in between. This CDR3 contains 12 residues. The CDR3 DNA is TGTGCCAGCAGCTCCGCACCTCCAGGAGCTTTCTTT. Encoded protein: CASSSAPPGAFF.

This chain uses TRBV5-4 with TRBJ2-5; 16 bases agree with TRBD2. The CDR3 covers 17 residues. The germline V gene encodes CDR1 SGHNT and CDR2 YYREEE (reference sequence). Trimming cost V 4 bases and J 3 bases; bases outside gene matches: 6. The CDR3 reads CASSKGLAGGPEETQYF. The CDR3 bases are TGTGCCAGCAGCAAGGGACTAGCGGGGGGGCCTGAAGAGACCCAGTACTTC.

The chain links TRBV7-3 to TRBJ2-6; 9 bases are a match to TRBD1. This CDR3 comprises 17 residues. The germline V gene encodes CDR1 SGHTA and CDR2 FQGTGA. V lost 5 bases, J lost 2 bases, and 7 bases stayed unmatched. In DNA, the CDR3 is TGTGCCAGCAGCCCGGGGACAGGGTTTCCTGGGGCCAACGTCCTGACTTTC. Translating gives CASSPGTGFPGANVLTF.

This chain connects TRBV6-5 to TRBJ1-5, with 7 bases lining up with TRBD1. Germline CDR1 is MNHEY and CDR2 is SVGAGI. V lost 5 bases to trimming and J lost 5 bases; unmatched junction nucleotides: 3. The length of the CDR3 is 13 residues. CDR3 nucleotides: TGTGCCAGCAGTAAAGACAGGGATCAGCCCCAGCATTTT. It codes for CASSKDRDQPQHF.

This chain uses TRBV27 with TRBJ1-6; no firm D call. This CDR3 spans 14 amino acids. V lost 2 bases and J 8 bases, leaving 10 bases between the germline ends. Per the germline V gene, CDR1 is MNHEY and CDR2 is SMNVEV (reference sequence). The CDR3 DNA sequence: TGTGCCAGCAGTTTAGTGGGCAGCCATTCACCCCTCCACTTT. It translates to CASSLVGSHSPLHF.